This T cell receptor beta chain was documented in a study of long-term antiretroviral therapy in people with HIV. CDR1 and CDR2 (germline): SGHTA, FQGTGA. V shed 3 bases, J shed 0 bases, and the junction held 10 bases outside the gene matches. The length of the CDR3 is 19 residues. Investigators performed immunoSEQ version v3.0 at survey level. Assay: immunoSEQ multiplex PCR; the TCRdb copy retains only in-frame clones and omits some. Seen here are over 25,000 clones, roughly 93% observed once, and the top ten hold approximately 2.5%. This specimen consisted of unsorted PBMCs, obtained more than 7.3 years after starting antiretroviral therapy. The chain carries TRBV7-3 and TRBJ2-6; 8 bases fit TRBD1. This TCR was sampled from a man aged 50-60 years with HIV. CDR3 protein: CASSLLGGTGPSGANVLTF. DNA for the CDR3: TGTGCCAGCAGCTTGTTAGGGGGGACAGGCCCCTCTGGGGCCAACGTCCTGACTTTC.